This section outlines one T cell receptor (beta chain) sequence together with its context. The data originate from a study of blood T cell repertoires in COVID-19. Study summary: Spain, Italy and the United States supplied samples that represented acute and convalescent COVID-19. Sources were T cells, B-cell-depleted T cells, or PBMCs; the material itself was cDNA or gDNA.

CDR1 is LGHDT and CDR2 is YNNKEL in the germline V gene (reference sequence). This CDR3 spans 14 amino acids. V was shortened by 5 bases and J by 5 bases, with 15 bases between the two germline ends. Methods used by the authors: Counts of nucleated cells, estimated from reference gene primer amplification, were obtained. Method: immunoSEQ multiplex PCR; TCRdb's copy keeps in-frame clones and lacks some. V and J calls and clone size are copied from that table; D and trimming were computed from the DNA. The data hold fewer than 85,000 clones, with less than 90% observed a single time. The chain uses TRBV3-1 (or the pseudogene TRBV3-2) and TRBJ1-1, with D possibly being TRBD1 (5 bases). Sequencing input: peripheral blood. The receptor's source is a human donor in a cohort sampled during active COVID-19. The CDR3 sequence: CASSYDGGATEAFF. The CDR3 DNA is TGTGCCAGCAGCTACGACGGGGGTGCGACTGAAGCTTTCTTT.